This T cell receptor beta chain was sequenced in a study of response to subunit inactivated influenza vaccine. Broader study findings: Every seasonal influenza vaccination brings in few new T cells, the authors suggested.

In TCRdb, the RT-PCR reads were re-called with MiXCR into one record per CDR3 protein. The sample lists under 850,000 distinct CDR3 sequences, approximately 18% occurring once. To note about this clonotype: Antigen unknown.

CDR1 KGHDR and CDR2 SFDVKD come from the germline V gene. Between the trimmed V and J ends, which lost 4 bases and 8 bases, there was a span of 13 bases. The CDR3 totals 14 residues. The starting material was PBMCs from blood, obtained less than 6 days after vaccination. This receptor was taken from a man between 50 and 59 years old who received an inactivated influenza vaccine. The rearrangement uses TRBV24-1 and TRBJ1-4; D is ambiguous. Here the CDR3 DNA reads TGTGCCACCAGTGAAGTCCGGGCAGGAGAAAAACTGTTTTTT. Translated: CATSEVRAGEKLFF.